The 20 T cell receptor beta chains below were found in one sample sequenced in a study of regulatory T cells in long-lasting Graves disease (dated by TCRdb to the early 2020s). What the time point label conveys for this sample: newly diagnosed GD, antithyroid drugs for less than 3 months. RNA was extracted from PBMCs in TRIzol for both TCR sequencing and RNA sequencing. The library came from multiplex PCR. The sequencer was an Illumina HiSeq 4000. To build TCR beta libraries, CDR3 regions were amplified by Arm-PCR using iRepertoire HTBI primers. TCRdb ran its own pipeline on the public reads, namely fastp trimming at Q25 and MiXCR clone calling, and kept in-frame beta chains. One record per CDR3 amino acid sequence lists the most common genes and DNA. In this sample the table shows 550,000 to 700,000 distinct CDR3 sequences, 15% to 20% of which occur a single time. Approximately 12% of the sample comes from the top ten.

The sample also formed part of further work on T cells in Graves' hyperthyroidism and ophthalmopathy.

Sequenced here: peripheral blood mononuclear cells (PBMCs), sampled at new diagnosis, from a patient treated with antithyroid drugs. The source is a man younger than 30 with Graves disease. Donor details come from another sample of the same person, matched by shared clones.

The chain uses TRBV7-2 and TRBJ2-3, with D unclear. Deletions cut 1 base from V and 8 bases from J, with 7 bases between. The CDR3 has 12 amino acids. The germline CDR1 and CDR2 sequences are SGHTA and FQGNSA. The CDR3: CASSLVGGTQYF. CDR3 in DNA: TGTGCCAGCAGCTTAGTAGGTGGTACGCAGTATTTT.

This clonotype came up many times. The gene calls are TRBV6-1 and TRBJ2-7; TRBD2 agrees at 10 bases. CDR1 is MNHNS, CDR2 SASEGT, per germline. CDR3 length equals 16 residues. Trimming at V came to 4 bases and at J to 2 bases, leaving 8 bases not matched to a gene. CDR3 sequence (DNA): TGTGCCAGCAGTGGCGATAGCGGGAGGTCTACCTACGAGCAGTACTTC. This translates into CASSGDSGRSTYEQYF.

V is TRBV30 and J is TRBJ2-7; D uncertain. CDR3 length: 13 amino acids. Germline V lookup: CDR1 GTSNPN, CDR2 SVGIG (reference sequence). With 0 bases removed from V and 2 bases from J, the gap between germline ends came to 8 bases. This chain's CDR3 is CAWSVGDPYEQYF. The CDR3 DNA sequence: TGTGCCTGGAGTGTAGGCGACCCCTACGAGCAGTACTTC.

The V and J genes are TRBV11-2 and TRBJ2-1; D possibly corresponds to TRBD2 (6 bases). V lost 6 bases and J 3 bases, leaving 21 bases between the germline ends. The CDR3 contains 17 residues. Per the germline V gene, CDR1 is SGHAT and CDR2 is FQNNGV. CDR3 loop: CASRAGGSARHYNEQFF. CDR3 coding DNA: TGTGCCAGCAGAGCTGGGGGGTCCGCCCGCCACTACAATGAGCAGTTCTTC.

This clonotype was seen only a few times. A single base is all that separates this from a far larger clone, so a read error is likely. CDR3 residues: CASSWTGNYEQYF. For the CDR3, the DNA is TGTGCCAGCAGCTGGACAGGGAACTACGAGCAGTACTTC. The chain has TRBV11-2 and TRBJ2-7; 8 bases align to TRBD1. Germline V gene lookup returns CDR1 SGHAT and CDR2 FQNNGV. This CDR3 spans 13 amino acids. V gave up 4 bases and J gave up 3 bases; unmatched junction bases: 2.

This clonotype was picked up a small number of times. This chain links TRBV6-5 with TRBJ1-1, with TRBD1 matching over 8 bases. There are 14 residues in the CDR3. The V segment lost 2 bases and the J segment 5 bases; nucleotides outside the gene matches: 4. CDR1 is MNHEY, CDR2 SVGAGI, per germline. The DNA of the CDR3 is TGTGCCAGCAGTTACCCAGGGGGCTCTACTGAAGCTTTCTTT. Translating gives CASSYPGGSTEAFF.

This sequence joins TRBV6-1 and TRBJ1-1; D is ambiguous. V was pared by 6 bases and J by 4 bases, with 15 bases between. The CDR3 has 14 amino acids. Germline CDR1 reads MNHNS; CDR2 reads SASEGT. CDR3 amino acids: CASRDRTGSTEAFF. The DNA for the CDR3 is TGTGCCAGCAGAGACCGGACGGGGAGCACTGAAGCTTTCTTT.

In this sample, this clonotype turned up a few times. The chain has TRBV30 and TRBJ1-1, with D possibly matching TRBD1 (6 bases). Trimming shortened V by 7 bases and J by 5 bases, and 20 bases separated the two germline ends. Per the germline V gene, CDR1 is GTSNPN and CDR2 is SVGIG (reference sequence). This CDR3 is 14 amino acids long. Written as DNA, the CDR3 is TGTGCCTTAGGGGGGGCGCAGCGTTTTACTGAAGCTTTCTTT. Its protein is CALGGAQRFTEAFF.

The table lists this clonotype with many counts. One end of the junction fails to match germline, which may point to a read error. The rearrangement links TRBV5-1 to TRBJ1-1, with 9 bases identical to TRBD1. CDR3 length: 14 residues. Germline V gene lookup returns CDR1 SGHRS and CDR2 YFSETQ. The CDR3, as DNA: TGTGCCAGCAGTTCGGGACAGGGCAACACTGAAGCTTTCTTT. Its translation: CASSSGQGNTEAFF.

This clonotype appeared many times. CDR3 protein: CASSADGNTEAFF. The CDR3 DNA sequence: TGTGCCAGCAGTGCGGACGGGAACACTGAAGCTTTCTTT. V is TRBV2 and J is TRBJ1-1; no firm D call. Trimming left V 4 bases short and J 1 base short, with 7 bases between. CDR3 size: 13 residues. The V gene's germline CDR1 is SNHLY and CDR2 FYNNEI.

This clonotype has ten or more counts. The V and J genes are TRBV11-1 and TRBJ2-3; D perhaps matches TRBD2 (5 bases). The length of the CDR3 is 13 residues. Germline V gene sequence: CDR1 SGHAT, CDR2 FQDESV (reference sequence). V lost 7 bases and J lost 3, with 11 bases in between. CDR3 in DNA: TGTGCCAGCAACGACCGCGGGACAGATACGCAGTATTTT. Its translation: CASNDRGTDTQYF.

The chain employs TRBV15 and TRBJ2-1; 10 nucleotides match TRBD2. The CDR3 sequence is 16 residues long. Germline assignment: CDR1 LNHNV and CDR2 YYDKDF (reference sequence). The V segment lost 0 bases and the J segment 4 bases; nucleotides outside the gene matches: 3. The CDR3 DNA reads TGTGCCACCAGCAGAGATCTTAGCGGGGGGTACAATGAGCAGTTCTTC. Protein product: CATSRDLSGGYNEQFF.

Note on this clonotype: Relative to the germline gene, one junction end is altered; a read error may explain this. The CDR3 sequence: CACSDHGTIAGELFF. The CDR3 nucleotides are TGTGCCTGCAGTGACCACGGGACAATCGCCGGGGAGCTGTTTTTT. The V call is TRBV6-1, the J call TRBJ2-2; D is perhaps TRBD1 (6 bases). Germline CDR1 MNHNS, CDR2 SASEGT. The length of the CDR3 is 15 residues.

Comments on this clonotype: Just one base apart from a much larger clone, this may be a read error. The DNA is left out, because the CDR3 cannot be placed on it with certainty; the CDR3 is given as TCRdb lists it. The genes are TRBV18 and TRBJ1-1; the D segment call TRBD1 is taken from the table without a DNA check. The germline CDR1 and CDR2 sequences are KGHSH and LQKENI. The CDR3 spans 16 amino acids, including both terminal residues. The CDR3 is CASSPFGAGANTEASF.

The table lists this clonotype with many counts. The chain uses TRBV20-1 and TRBJ1-5; no reliable D call. V lost 5 bases and J 0 bases, leaving 11 bases between the germline ends. Germline V CDR1 and CDR2: DFQATT, SNEGSKA (reference sequence). The CDR3 is 14 residues long. CDR3 protein: CSASRGVSNQPQHF. CDR3 nucleotides: TGCAGTGCTTCCCGTGGGGTTAGCAATCAGCCCCAGCATTTT.

This clonotype was seen only a few times. The CDR3 reads CASSLDGRSNQPQHF. The CDR3 DNA sequence: TGTGCCAGCAGCTTAGATGGGCGAAGCAATCAGCCCCAGCATTTT. The chain is built from TRBV7-9 and TRBJ1-5; D not resolved. Germline values: CDR1 SEHNR, CDR2 FQNEAQ (reference sequence). V lost 1 base, J lost 1 base, and 8 bases lay in between. CDR3 size: 15 residues.

Worth noting for this clonotype: The junction departs from germline at one end; a sequencing error may be responsible. The rearrangement joins TRBV11-2 to TRBJ2-3; D possibly corresponds to TRBD2 (6 bases). Per the germline V gene, CDR1 is SGHAT and CDR2 is FQNNGV. CDR3 length: 15 residues. CDR3 loop: CASSLFGGITDTRYF. The CDR3 nucleotides read TGTGCCAGCAGCTTATTCGGCGGGATCACAGATACGCGGTATTTT.

With respect to this clonotype: Being one base from a much bigger clone, this may be a read error. The V gene is TRBV7-2, the J gene TRBJ1-1; D gene uncertain. Trimming removed 8 bases at V and 6 bases at J, with 28 bases between. Germline values: CDR1 SGHTA, CDR2 FQGNSA. There are 17 residues in the CDR3. The CDR3 coding sequence is TGTGCCAGCTCACCACCGGTGGAGGTCACCGTGGGCGCTGAAGCTTTCTTT. Its translation: CASSPPVEVTVGAEAFF.

Notes on this clonotype: The junction departs from germline at one end; a sequencing error may be responsible. This chain connects TRBV5-1 to TRBJ2-5, with D possibly TRBD1 on 6 matching bases. Germline CDR1 and CDR2: SGHRS and YFSETQ. The CDR3 has 14 residues. Here the CDR3 reads CANSGWDNQETQYF. CDR3 nucleotides: TGCGCCAACAGCGGTTGGGACAACCAAGAGACCCAGTACTTC.

V is TRBV7-9 and J is TRBJ2-7, with TRBD2 identical over 9 bases. In germline, CDR1 is SEHNR, CDR2 FQNEAQ (reference sequence). The CDR3 covers 14 residues. Trimming took 5 bases from V and 6 from J; bases not matched to a gene: 8. The CDR3 here is CASSPGTSPSEQYF. Here the CDR3 DNA reads TGTGCCAGCAGCCCCGGGACTAGCCCTTCCGAGCAGTACTTC.